Listed below are T cell receptor beta chains from one sample, sequenced in a study of T cell responses to AZD1222 COVID-19 vaccine. Clones were sequenced by immunoSEQ multiplex PCR, and TCRdb holds only the in-frame ones, with some missing. The sample lists tens of thousands of clones, around four fifths occurring once. Sample: peripheral blood, taken on day 0 of MenACWY control vaccination. The receptors come from an adult in good health. The CDR3 runs from the conserved cysteine through the conserved F or W. A D gene is named only where the DNA matches it firmly. Size is stated for part of the rows, as once, few or many counts, or as a class when the clone is expanded.

TRBD1	TRBV27	TRBJ1-6	-	TGTGCCAGCAGTGCCCGACAGGGGTACTCCTATAATTCACCCCTCCACTTT	CASSARQGYSYNSPLHF
-	TRBV11-2	TRBJ1-1	once	TGTGCCAGCAGCTTAATCGGCACTGAAGCTTTCTTT	CASSLIGTEAFF
TRBD2	TRBV18	TRBJ2-1	-	TGTGCCAGCTCACAGGAGGGACTAGCGAGCTCGGGCAATGAGCAGTTCTTC	CASSQEGLASSGNEQFF
TRBD1	TRBV28	TRBJ2-4	-	TGTGCCAGCGGTCCTGTCAGGGGGAGTGTCGGCATTCAGTACTTC	CASGPVRGSVGIQYF
TRBD2	TRBV3-1/TRBV3-2	TRBJ2-2	few	TGTGCCCGCCGCCCCGGGGCGGGGGGGGGCGGGGAGCTGTTTTTT	CARRPGAGGGGELFF
-	TRBV27	TRBJ1-1	-	TGTGCCAGCAGTTTAGGGATCCCGAACACTGAAGCTTTCTTT	CASSLGIPNTEAFF
-	TRBV12-3/TRBV12-4	TRBJ1-2	-	TGTGCCAGCAGTTTAGGTATGATCGATGGCTACACCTTC	CASSLGMIDGYTF
TRBD2	TRBV5-1	TRBJ2-1	few	TGCGCCAGCAGCTCGACTAGCGGGAGGACCACTGGGGGGCAGTTCTTC	CASSSTSGRTTGGQFF
-	TRBV30	TRBJ1-1	-	TGTGCTTTAAGGAAGGGGCTGGCGAACACTGAAGCTTTCTTT	CALRKGLANTEAFF
TRBD2	TRBV24-1	TRBJ2-3	once	TGTGCCACCAGTGAAACGGGACTAGCAGACAGCACAGATACGCAGTATTTT	CATSETGLADSTDTQYF
TRBD1	TRBV11-1	TRBJ2-5	-	TGTGCCAGCAGCTTGCGGGACAGGAAAGAGACCCAGTACTTC	CASSLRDRKETQYF
TRBD1	TRBV14	TRBJ1-2	few	TGTGCCAGCAGCCGGGACAGGGGGGCAGGTGGCTACACCTTC	CASSRDRGAGGYTF
-	TRBV19	TRBJ1-5	-	TGTGCCAGTAGTATGCGGCGGTTGTCCTCCGTGGGCGATCAGCCCCAGCATTTT	CASSMRRLSSVGDQPQHF
-	TRBV3-1/TRBV3-2	TRBJ2-6	-	TGTGCCAGCAGCCAAGTTAGGGCCACCGTCTCTGGGGCCAACGTCCTGACTTTC	CASSQVRATVSGANVLTF
-	TRBV12-3/TRBV12-4	TRBJ1-1	-	TGTGCCAGCAGTTTAGGACAGACCACTGAAGCTTTCTTT	CASSLGQTTEAFF
-	TRBV28	TRBJ1-6	-	TGTGCCAGCAGTACCATAAGGGAGCTAGGTTCACCCCTCCACTTT	CASSTIRELGSPLHF
TRBD2	TRBV2	TRBJ2-5	-	TGTGCCAGCAGTGAAACACCGGGACTAGCTGGGGAGGAGACCCAGTACTTC	CASSETPGLAGEETQYF
TRBD1	TRBV6-2/TRBV6-3	TRBJ2-5	-	TGTGCCAGCAGTTACCCCCAGGACAGGGGGAGGGAGACCCAGTACTTC	CASSYPQDRGRETQYF
TRBD1	TRBV7-9	TRBJ1-1	-	TGTGCCAGCAGCTACAGGGGCACTGAAGCTTTCTTT	CASSYRGTEAFF
-	TRBV4-1	TRBJ1-1	once	TGCGCCAGCAGCCGAAGTGGGGACACTGAAGCTTTCTTT	CASSRSGDTEAFF